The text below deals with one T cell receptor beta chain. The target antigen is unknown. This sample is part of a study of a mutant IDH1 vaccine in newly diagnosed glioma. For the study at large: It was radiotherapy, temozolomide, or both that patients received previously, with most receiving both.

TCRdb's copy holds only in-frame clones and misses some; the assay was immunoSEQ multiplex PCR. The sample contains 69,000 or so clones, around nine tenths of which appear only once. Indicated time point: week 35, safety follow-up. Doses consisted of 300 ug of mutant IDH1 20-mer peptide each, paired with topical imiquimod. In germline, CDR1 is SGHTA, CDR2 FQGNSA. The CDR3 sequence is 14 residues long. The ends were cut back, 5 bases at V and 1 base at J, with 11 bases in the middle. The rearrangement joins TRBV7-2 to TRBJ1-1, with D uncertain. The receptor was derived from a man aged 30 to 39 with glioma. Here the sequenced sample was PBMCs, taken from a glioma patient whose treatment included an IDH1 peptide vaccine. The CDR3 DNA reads TGTGCCAGCAGCGCAACCGGGAGGAACACTGAAGCTTTCTTT. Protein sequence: CASSATGRNTEAFF.